Listed here are 18 T cell receptor beta chains from one sample, sequenced in a study of shared clonotypes between healthy human individuals. Here immunoSEQ multiplex PCR was the method, and the copy in TCRdb shows in-frame clones only, minus some. The sample contains over 950,000 clones, around three quarters of which appear only once. The specimen was memory CD4+ T cells from PBMCs. As for subset: CD45RA-negative fraction. The source is a man aged 18-30 years in good health. Some clones in this sample may be carry-over from other donors' samples.

This clone occurred once. The chain employs TRBV5-4 and TRBJ2-1; 10 bases are shared with TRBD2. The CDR3 is made up of 16 amino acids. In germline, CDR1 is SGHNT, CDR2 YYREEE (reference sequence). The V and J ends lost 4 bases and 0 bases, in that order; junction bases with no gene match: 4. DNA of the CDR3: TGTGCCAGCAGCGGGGGACTAGCGAGCTCCTACAATGAGCAGTTCTTC. Amino acids: CASSGGLASSYNEQFF. Full variable domain (missing parts from reference TRBV5-4 and TRBJ2-1): ETGVTQSPTHLIKTRGQQVTLRCSSQSGHNTVSWYQQALGQGPQFIFQYYREEENGRGNFPPRFSGLQFPNYSSELNVNALELDDSALYLCASSGGLASSYNEQFFGPGTRLTVL.

This clone was seen more than once but under ten times. Other DNA variants within this sample encode the same CDR3. V gene TRBV15 combines with J gene TRBJ1-1; D not certain. The V gene's germline CDR1 is LNHNV and CDR2 YYDKDF (reference sequence). This CDR3 spans 13 amino acids. V lost 5 bases and J 2 bases, leaving 9 bases between the germline ends. CDR3: CATSGDGNTEAFF. The CDR3, as DNA: TGTGCCACCAGCGGTGACGGTAACACTGAAGCTTTCTTT.

This clone was seen ten or more times. The V gene is TRBV29-1, the J gene TRBJ1-2; 8 nucleotides line up with TRBD1. This CDR3 region has 14 residues. Looked up from germline, CDR1 is SQVTM and CDR2 is ANQGSEA. V gave up 4 bases and J gave up 5 bases; unmatched junction bases: 9. CDR3 in amino acids: CSVVPDRALYGYTF. The CDR3 DNA follows: TGCAGCGTTGTCCCGGACAGGGCTCTGTATGGCTACACCTTC.

This chain connects TRBV7-2 to TRBJ2-3; the match to TRBD2 covers 10 bases. The V segment lost 5 bases and the J segment 1 base; nucleotides outside the gene matches: 6. The germline V gene encodes CDR1 SGHTA and CDR2 FQGNSA. The CDR3 totals 16 residues. The CDR3 DNA follows: TGTGCCAGCAGCAACTTCCTAGCGGGAGGCACAGATACGCAGTATTTT. Translating it yields CASSNFLAGGTDTQYF.

This clone was seen a few times. The same CDR3 also results from other DNA sequences found in this sample. The chain has TRBV18 and TRBJ1-5; the D is unclear. The CDR3 totals 13 residues. Germline CDR1 reads KGHSH; CDR2 reads LQKENI. V was cut by 2 bases and J by 5 bases, with 7 bases left in between. The CDR3 DNA reads as TGTGCCAGCTCACCAGGGGAGGATCAGCCCCAGCATTTT. Protein: CASSPGEDQPQHF.

The chain links TRBV5-1 to TRBJ2-7, with 9 bases that match TRBD2. The CDR3 is 16 residues long. The germline V gene has CDR1 SGHRS and CDR2 YFSETQ. V lost 0 bases and J lost 2; bases outside the gene matches: 6. The CDR3 sequence: CASSLAPSGMTYEQYF. In nucleotides, the CDR3 is TGCGCCAGCAGCTTGGCCCCTAGCGGGATGACCTACGAGCAGTACTTC.

The rearrangement links TRBV2 to TRBJ2-5; TRBD2 aligns across 9 bases. The CDR3 is 17 residues long. CDR1 is SNHLY, CDR2 FYNNEI, per germline. The J segment lost 7 bases and the V segment lost 7 bases, leaving 19 bases of the junction unmatched. The CDR3 DNA reads as TGTGCCAGCACCGCTAGCGGGATAAGGGGCGGGTTGGTGACCCAGTACTTC. This sequence encodes CASTASGIRGGLVTQYF.

In nucleotides, the CDR3 is TGTGCCAGCAGCTTAGGGAGTGGGACAGGAGATGGCTACACCTTC. Translation: CASSLGSGTGDGYTF. This chain connects TRBV7-9 to TRBJ1-2; 8 bases line up with TRBD1. The ends lost 1 base at V and 6 bases at J; junction bases unmatched: 7. The V gene's germline CDR1 is SEHNR and CDR2 FQNEAQ (reference sequence). CDR3 length equals 15 residues.

This rearrangement joins TRBV6-5 to TRBJ2-7; D remains unclear. Germline V lookup: CDR1 MNHEY, CDR2 SVGAGI. The CDR3 is 13 amino acids. V lost 4 bases and J lost 1, with 8 bases in between. The CDR3 DNA reads TGTGCCAGCAGTTTCCCCGGGTCCTACGAGCAGTACTTC. Translation gives CASSFPGSYEQYF.

Concerning this clone: Additional DNA sequences in this sample encode the identical CDR3. This chain joins TRBV2 and TRBJ2-1; 8 bases agree with TRBD2. This CDR3 is 14 amino acids long. V was clipped by 4 bases and J by 4 bases; unmatched bases: 3. Germline V gives CDR1 SNHLY, CDR2 FYNNEI. CDR3 nucleotides: TGTGCCAGCAGTGGTAGCGGGAATTACAATGAGCAGTTCTTC. Encoded protein: CASSGSGNYNEQFF.

This clone was picked up one time. CDR3 DNA sequence: TGCGCCAGCAGCCGGACGACAGCGCTCGGGACTGAAGCTTTCTTT. Encoded protein: CASSRTTALGTEAFF. The chain combines TRBV5-1 with TRBJ1-1; the D gene is possibly TRBD1 (5 bases). The CDR3 has 15 amino acids. From germline, CDR1 is SGHRS and CDR2 YFSETQ. Trimming took 4 bases from V and 5 from J, leaving 18 bases between them.

This clone was detected many times. The CDR3 spells CASSWGKLSGGPHNEQFF. DNA of the CDR3: TGCGCCAGCAGCTGGGGGAAACTCTCGGGAGGGCCCCACAATGAGCAGTTCTTC. The chain couples TRBV5-1 to TRBJ2-1; 8 bases match TRBD2. The trim removed 3 bases at V and 5 bases at J, leaving 16 bases unmatched. Germline V lookup: CDR1 SGHRS, CDR2 YFSETQ. This CDR3 is built from 18 residues.

The chain carries TRBV4-3 and TRBJ1-2; a possible D gene is TRBD1 (6 bases). V dropped 2 bases and J dropped 2 bases, with 9 bases sitting between them. The CDR3 runs 14 residues. CDR1 and CDR2 (germline): LGHNA, YSLEER. The CDR3 loop reads CASSQPDRNYGYTF. CDR3 nucleotides: TGCGCCAGCAGCCAACCAGACAGGAACTATGGCTACACCTTC.

The chain combines TRBV7-3 with TRBJ2-7, with no clear D. V lost 5 bases and J 6 bases, leaving 5 bases between the germline ends. The CDR3 runs 10 residues. Germline CDR1 and CDR2: SGHTA and FQGTGA. CDR3 sequence (DNA): TGTGCCAGCAGCCATTCCGAGCAGTACTTC. Amino acid sequence: CASSHSEQYF.

This sequence joins TRBV7-3 and TRBJ2-3; TRBD2 might be the D (6 bases). Germline V gene data show CDR1 as SGHTA and CDR2 as FQGTGA. V lost 4 bases to trimming and J lost 0 bases, with 11 bases between them. This CDR3 has 15 residues. CDR3 residues: CASSWTGLSTDTQYF. CDR3 coding DNA: TGTGCCAGCAGCTGGACGGGACTGAGCACAGATACGCAGTATTTT.

This chain links TRBV28 with TRBJ1-2, with a possible D match to TRBD1 (5 bases). Germline CDR1 reads MDHEN; CDR2 reads SYDVKM. This CDR3 region has 15 residues. V was clipped by 6 bases and J by 5 bases, with 19 bases between them. CDR3 nucleotides: TGTGCCAGCAGCGACCGGGACCCAAGGAGGTATGGCTACACCTTC. Its protein is CASSDRDPRRYGYTF.

The chain recombines TRBV5-1 with TRBJ2-4; D remains unclear. CDR3 size: 14 residues. Germline values: CDR1 SGHRS, CDR2 YFSETQ. Trimming pared 2 bases from V and 8 bases from J, leaving 14 bases between. CDR3 amino acids: CASSLQDGEDIQYF. CDR3 sequence (DNA): TGCGCCAGCAGCTTACAAGACGGAGAAGACATTCAGTACTTC.

The gene calls are TRBV10-3 and TRBJ2-5; 16 nucleotides line up with TRBD2. This CDR3 has 20 amino acids. From germline, CDR1 is ENHRY and CDR2 SYGVKD. V lost 0 bases to trimming and J lost 3 bases; unmatched junction nucleotides: 10. CDR3 DNA: TGTGCCATCAGTGAGTCGATCCTTGGGACTAGCGGGAGGGGAAAAGAGACCCAGTACTTC. Its translation is CAISESILGTSGRGKETQYF.